This T cell receptor beta chain was profiled in a study of radiotherapy plus CTLA-4 blockade in lung cancer. Study background: Among enrolled patients, about 18% responded and around 30% achieved disease control. Overall study findings and caveats: Among reported predictors of response, early blood T cell clone dynamics with interferon-beta performed best.

In the case of this clone: Its antigen is not identified.

TCRdb's table, derived via immunoSEQ multiplex PCR, lists solely in-frame clones and lacks some. The repertoire consists of 90,000 to 100,000 clones, with around 88% occurring once and the leading ten covering 4.9%. The starting material was peripheral blood, obtained from a patient treated with radiotherapy plus ipilimumab. The clonotype originates from a human donor with non-small cell lung cancer that progressed on radiotherapy plus ipilimumab.

CDR3 amino acids: CASSLRGQGAGANVLTF. The CDR3 DNA is TGTGCCAGCAGCTTAAGGGGACAGGGAGCTGGGGCCAACGTCCTGACTTTC. V usage is TRBV11-3 and J usage is TRBJ2-6; 9 bases map to TRBD1. With 2 bases clipped from V and 2 bases from J, the junction kept 4 bases outside the gene matches. The CDR3 spans 17 residues. Germline V gives CDR1 SGHNT, CDR2 YENEEA.